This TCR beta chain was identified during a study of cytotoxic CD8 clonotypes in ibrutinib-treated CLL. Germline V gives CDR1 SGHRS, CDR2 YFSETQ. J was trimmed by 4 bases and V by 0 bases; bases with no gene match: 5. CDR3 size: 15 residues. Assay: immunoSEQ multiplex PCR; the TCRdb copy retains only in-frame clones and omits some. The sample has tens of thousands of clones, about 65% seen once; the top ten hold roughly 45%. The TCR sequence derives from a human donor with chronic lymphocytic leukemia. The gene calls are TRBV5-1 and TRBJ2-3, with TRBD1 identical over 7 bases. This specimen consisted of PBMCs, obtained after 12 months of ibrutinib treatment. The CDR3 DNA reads TGCGCCAGCAGCTTGGGGAGGACAGGCCCAGATACGCAGTATTTT. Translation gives CASSLGRTGPDTQYF.